A selection of T cell receptor beta chains follows, all from one sample in a study of T cell responses to AZD1222 COVID-19 vaccine. The table came from immunoSEQ multiplex PCR; TCRdb's copy has only in-frame clones and leaves some out. The sample holds some 120,000 clones, 75% to 95% seen once. Sample: peripheral blood, taken on day 0 of AZD1222 vaccination. The receptors originated from an adult in good health. Each CDR3 is given with its conserved first and last residue. Fields, in order: CDR3 protein, V gene, CDR3 length, J gene.

cdr3_aa: CASSHHTGGNTEAFF; v_call: TRBV23-1; cdr3_length: 15; j_call: TRBJ1-1
cdr3_aa: CASTSGTSVLNEQFF; v_call: TRBV6-5; cdr3_length: 15; j_call: TRBJ2-1
cdr3_aa: CASSLEGAGHLQTQYF; v_call: TRBV27; cdr3_length: 16; j_call: TRBJ2-5
cdr3_aa: CASSSSALHSYNEQFF; v_call: TRBV6-2/TRBV6-3; cdr3_length: 16; j_call: TRBJ2-1
cdr3_aa: CASSEGGENTEAFF; v_call: TRBV6-1; cdr3_length: 14; j_call: TRBJ1-1
cdr3_aa: CASNQMGNTEAFF; v_call: TRBV27; cdr3_length: 13; j_call: TRBJ1-1
cdr3_aa: CASSSSSQGTPSYEQYF; v_call: TRBV7-9; cdr3_length: 17; j_call: TRBJ2-7
cdr3_aa: CASSTGLGGTGELFF; v_call: TRBV5-1; cdr3_length: 15; j_call: TRBJ2-2
cdr3_aa: CASSVDPSGAVNTEAFF; v_call: TRBV9; cdr3_length: 17; j_call: TRBJ1-1
cdr3_aa: CASSLAGAGANVLTF; v_call: TRBV28; cdr3_length: 15; j_call: TRBJ2-6
cdr3_aa: CASSRVTGADTQYF; v_call: TRBV7-8; cdr3_length: 14; j_call: TRBJ2-3
cdr3_aa: CASSFQEGLGGNGYTF; v_call: TRBV27; cdr3_length: 16; j_call: TRBJ1-2
cdr3_aa: CASRPGTGVNEQFF; v_call: TRBV27; cdr3_length: 14; j_call: TRBJ2-1
cdr3_aa: CASRSTPNSPLHF; v_call: TRBV12-3/TRBV12-4; cdr3_length: 13; j_call: TRBJ1-6
cdr3_aa: CASSPRTSGTFSSYEQYF; v_call: TRBV18; cdr3_length: 18; j_call: TRBJ2-7
cdr3_aa: CASSETSGLSYEQYF; v_call: TRBV10-2; cdr3_length: 15; j_call: TRBJ2-7
cdr3_aa: CASSSLPWGTSGRGYEQYF; v_call: TRBV5-4; cdr3_length: 19; j_call: TRBJ2-7
cdr3_aa: CASSPPGRAAGELFF; v_call: TRBV18; cdr3_length: 15; j_call: TRBJ2-2
cdr3_aa: CASSVGGRETQYF; v_call: TRBV2; cdr3_length: 13; j_call: TRBJ2-5
cdr3_aa: CASTFGQGSFEQYF; v_call: TRBV6-5; cdr3_length: 14; j_call: TRBJ2-7
cdr3_aa: CASSSGREQYF; v_call: TRBV7-9; cdr3_length: 11; j_call: TRBJ2-7
cdr3_aa: CASSFIGTGADTQYF; v_call: TRBV5-1; cdr3_length: 15; j_call: TRBJ2-3
cdr3_aa: CASGMAYGYTF; v_call: TRBV6-5; cdr3_length: 11; j_call: TRBJ1-2
cdr3_aa: CASSERSSYNSPLHF; v_call: TRBV6-1; cdr3_length: 15; j_call: TRBJ1-6
cdr3_aa: CASSSVGRPGDTQYF; v_call: TRBV7-2; cdr3_length: 15; j_call: TRBJ2-3
cdr3_aa: CASSPEQGFQPQHF; v_call: TRBV5-5; cdr3_length: 14; j_call: TRBJ1-5
cdr3_aa: CASSAGQFLAAFF; v_call: TRBV19; cdr3_length: 13; j_call: TRBJ1-1
cdr3_aa: CATALAGAETQYF; v_call: TRBV24-1; cdr3_length: 13; j_call: TRBJ2-5
cdr3_aa: CASSERAGGNTDTQYF; v_call: TRBV10-2; cdr3_length: 16; j_call: TRBJ2-3
cdr3_aa: CASSELRREAKNIQYF; v_call: TRBV2; cdr3_length: 16; j_call: TRBJ2-4
cdr3_aa: CASSPTGQGRETQYF; v_call: TRBV5-1; cdr3_length: 15; j_call: TRBJ2-5
cdr3_aa: CASSLWVDSGANVLTF; v_call: TRBV28; cdr3_length: 16; j_call: TRBJ2-6
cdr3_aa: CASSFYPGQLDTEAFF; v_call: TRBV6-5; cdr3_length: 16; j_call: TRBJ1-1
cdr3_aa: CASSQDWTGGFYGYTF; v_call: TRBV4-3; cdr3_length: 16; j_call: TRBJ1-2
cdr3_aa: CASSRDNINQPQHF; v_call: TRBV27; cdr3_length: 14; j_call: TRBJ1-5
cdr3_aa: CASSPNGGSGTGELFF; v_call: TRBV18; cdr3_length: 16; j_call: TRBJ2-2
cdr3_aa: CAISAGGTYGYTF; v_call: TRBV10-3; cdr3_length: 13; j_call: TRBJ1-2
cdr3_aa: CASSWGGVWEKLFF; v_call: TRBV23-1; cdr3_length: 14; j_call: TRBJ1-4
cdr3_aa: CASSKRQGTFYEQYF; v_call: TRBV19; cdr3_length: 15; j_call: TRBJ2-7
cdr3_aa: CASSLGPRGQGNTIYF; v_call: TRBV7-8; cdr3_length: 16; j_call: TRBJ1-3
cdr3_aa: CASSMAGQGRSQPQHF; v_call: TRBV28; cdr3_length: 16; j_call: TRBJ1-5
cdr3_aa: CASSLGGQGQYEQYF; v_call: TRBV28; cdr3_length: 15; j_call: TRBJ2-7
cdr3_aa: CASSGNSFYGYTF; v_call: TRBV2; cdr3_length: 13; j_call: TRBJ1-2
cdr3_aa: CASSQVQGSNQPQHF; v_call: TRBV4-1; cdr3_length: 15; j_call: TRBJ1-5
cdr3_aa: CASSYLTSGRADEQFF; v_call: TRBV6-5; cdr3_length: 16; j_call: TRBJ2-1